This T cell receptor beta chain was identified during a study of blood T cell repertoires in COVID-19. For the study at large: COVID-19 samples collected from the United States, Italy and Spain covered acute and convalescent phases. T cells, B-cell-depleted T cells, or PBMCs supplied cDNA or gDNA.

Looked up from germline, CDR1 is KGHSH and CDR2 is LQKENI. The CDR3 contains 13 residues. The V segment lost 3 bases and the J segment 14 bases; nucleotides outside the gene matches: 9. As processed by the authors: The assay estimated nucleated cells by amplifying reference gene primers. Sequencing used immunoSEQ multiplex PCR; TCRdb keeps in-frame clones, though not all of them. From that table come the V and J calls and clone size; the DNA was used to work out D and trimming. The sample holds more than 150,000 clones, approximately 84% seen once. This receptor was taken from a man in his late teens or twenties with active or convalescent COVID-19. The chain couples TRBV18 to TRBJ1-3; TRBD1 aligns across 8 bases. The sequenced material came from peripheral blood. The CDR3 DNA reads TGTGCCAGCTCACCCGATTCACCCAGGGGGCTATATTTT. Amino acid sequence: CASSPDSPRGLYF.